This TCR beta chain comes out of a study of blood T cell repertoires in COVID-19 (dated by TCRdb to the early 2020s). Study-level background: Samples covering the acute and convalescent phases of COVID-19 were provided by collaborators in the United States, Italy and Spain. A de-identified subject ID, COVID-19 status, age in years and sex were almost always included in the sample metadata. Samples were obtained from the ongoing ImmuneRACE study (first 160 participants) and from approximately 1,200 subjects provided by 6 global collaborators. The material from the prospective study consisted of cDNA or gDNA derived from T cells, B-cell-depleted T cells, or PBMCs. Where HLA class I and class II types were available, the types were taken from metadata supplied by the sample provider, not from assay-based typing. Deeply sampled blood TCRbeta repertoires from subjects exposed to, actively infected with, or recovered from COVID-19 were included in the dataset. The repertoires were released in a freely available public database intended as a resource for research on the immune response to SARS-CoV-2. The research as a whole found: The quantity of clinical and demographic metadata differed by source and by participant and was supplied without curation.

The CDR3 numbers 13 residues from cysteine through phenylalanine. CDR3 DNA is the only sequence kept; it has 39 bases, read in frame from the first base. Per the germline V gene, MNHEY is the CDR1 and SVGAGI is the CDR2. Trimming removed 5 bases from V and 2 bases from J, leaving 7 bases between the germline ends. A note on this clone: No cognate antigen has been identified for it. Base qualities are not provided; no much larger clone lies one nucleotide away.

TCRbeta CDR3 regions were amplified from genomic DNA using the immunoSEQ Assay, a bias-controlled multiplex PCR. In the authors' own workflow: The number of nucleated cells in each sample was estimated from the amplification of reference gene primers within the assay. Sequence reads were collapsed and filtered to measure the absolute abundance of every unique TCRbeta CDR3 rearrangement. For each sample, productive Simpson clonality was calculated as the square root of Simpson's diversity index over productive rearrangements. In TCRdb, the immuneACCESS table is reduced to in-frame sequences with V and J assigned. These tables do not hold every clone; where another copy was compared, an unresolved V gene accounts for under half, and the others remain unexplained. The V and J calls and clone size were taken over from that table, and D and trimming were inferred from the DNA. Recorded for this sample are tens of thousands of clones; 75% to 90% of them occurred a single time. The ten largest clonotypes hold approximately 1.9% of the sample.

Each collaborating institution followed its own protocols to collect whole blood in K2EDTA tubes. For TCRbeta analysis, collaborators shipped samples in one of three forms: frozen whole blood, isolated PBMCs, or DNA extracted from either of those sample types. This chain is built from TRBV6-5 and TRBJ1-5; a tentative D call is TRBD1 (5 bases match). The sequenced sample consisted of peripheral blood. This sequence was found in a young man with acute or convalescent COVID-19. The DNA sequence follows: TGTGCCAGCAGTAGCAGGGGCAATCAGCCCCAGCATTTT. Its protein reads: CASSSRGNQPQHF.